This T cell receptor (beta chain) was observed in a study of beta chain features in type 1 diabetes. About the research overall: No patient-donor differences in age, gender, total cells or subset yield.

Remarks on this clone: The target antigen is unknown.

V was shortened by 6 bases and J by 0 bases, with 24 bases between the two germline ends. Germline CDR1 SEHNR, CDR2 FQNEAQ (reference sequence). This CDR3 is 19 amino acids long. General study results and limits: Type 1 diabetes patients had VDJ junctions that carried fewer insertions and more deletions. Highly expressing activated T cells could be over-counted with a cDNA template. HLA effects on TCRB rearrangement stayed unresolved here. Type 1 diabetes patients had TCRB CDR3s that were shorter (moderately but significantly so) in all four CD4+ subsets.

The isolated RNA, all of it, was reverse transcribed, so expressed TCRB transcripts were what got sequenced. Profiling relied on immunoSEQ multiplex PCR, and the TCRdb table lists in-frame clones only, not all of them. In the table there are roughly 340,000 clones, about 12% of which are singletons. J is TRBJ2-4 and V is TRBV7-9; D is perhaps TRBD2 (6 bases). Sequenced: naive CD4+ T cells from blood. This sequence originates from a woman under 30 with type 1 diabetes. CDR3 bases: TGTGCCAGCAGTTGGAAGTCCAGCGGGTCTGAATTAGCCAAAAACATTCAGTACTTC. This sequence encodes CASSWKSSGSELAKNIQYF.